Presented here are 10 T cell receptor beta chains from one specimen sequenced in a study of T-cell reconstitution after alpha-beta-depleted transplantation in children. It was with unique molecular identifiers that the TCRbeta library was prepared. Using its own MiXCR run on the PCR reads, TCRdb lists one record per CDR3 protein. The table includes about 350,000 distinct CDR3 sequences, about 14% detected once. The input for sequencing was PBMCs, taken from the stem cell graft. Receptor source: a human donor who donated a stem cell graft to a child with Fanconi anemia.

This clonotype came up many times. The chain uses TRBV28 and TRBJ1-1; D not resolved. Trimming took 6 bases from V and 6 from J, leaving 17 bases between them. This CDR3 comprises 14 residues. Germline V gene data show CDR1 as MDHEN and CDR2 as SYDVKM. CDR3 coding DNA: TGTGCCAGCAGAGAGGGCCCGGCGGGGTCTGAAGCTTTCTTT. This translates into CASREGPAGSEAFF.

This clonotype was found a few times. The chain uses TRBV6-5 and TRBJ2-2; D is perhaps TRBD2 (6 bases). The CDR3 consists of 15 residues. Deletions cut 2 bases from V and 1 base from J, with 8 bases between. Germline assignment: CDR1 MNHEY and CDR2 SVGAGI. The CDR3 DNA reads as TGTGCCAGCAGTTACACTAGCTTGAACACCGGGGAGCTGTTTTTT. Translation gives CASSYTSLNTGELFF.

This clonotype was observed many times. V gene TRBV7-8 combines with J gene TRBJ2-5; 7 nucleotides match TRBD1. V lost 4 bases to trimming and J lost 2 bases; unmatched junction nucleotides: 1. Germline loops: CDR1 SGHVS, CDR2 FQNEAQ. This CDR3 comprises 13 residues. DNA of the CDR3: TGTGCCAGCAGCTCGGGACAGCAAGAGACCCAGTACTTC. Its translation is CASSSGQQETQYF.

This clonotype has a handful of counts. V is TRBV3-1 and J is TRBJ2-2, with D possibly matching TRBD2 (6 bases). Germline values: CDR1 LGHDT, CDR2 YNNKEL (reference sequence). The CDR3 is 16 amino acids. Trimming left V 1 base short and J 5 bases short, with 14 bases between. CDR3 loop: CASSQGRGARTGELFF. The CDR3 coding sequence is TGTGCCAGCAGCCAAGGGCGCGGGGCGAGGACCGGGGAGCTGTTTTTT.

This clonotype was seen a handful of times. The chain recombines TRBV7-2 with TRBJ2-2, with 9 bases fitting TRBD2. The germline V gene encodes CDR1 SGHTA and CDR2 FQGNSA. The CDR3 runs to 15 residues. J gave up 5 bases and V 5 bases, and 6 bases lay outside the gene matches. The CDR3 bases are TGTGCCAGCAGCCTTTCTAGCGGGGCAACCGGGGAGCTGTTTTTT. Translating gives CASSLSSGATGELFF.

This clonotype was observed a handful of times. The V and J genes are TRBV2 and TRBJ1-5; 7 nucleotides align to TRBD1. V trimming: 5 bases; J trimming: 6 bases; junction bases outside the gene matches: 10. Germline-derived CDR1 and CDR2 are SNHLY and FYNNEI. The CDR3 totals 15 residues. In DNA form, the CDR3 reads TGTGCCAGCAGTCCCCCAGGGGGTTCGGCTCAGCCCCAGCATTTT. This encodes CASSPPGGSAQPQHF.

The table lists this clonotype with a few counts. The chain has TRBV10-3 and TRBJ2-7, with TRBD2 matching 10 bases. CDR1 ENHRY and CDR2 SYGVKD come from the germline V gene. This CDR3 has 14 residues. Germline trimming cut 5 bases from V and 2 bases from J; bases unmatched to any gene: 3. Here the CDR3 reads CAISPSGGAYEQYF. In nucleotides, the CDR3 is TGTGCCATCAGTCCCAGCGGGGGGGCCTACGAGCAGTACTTC.

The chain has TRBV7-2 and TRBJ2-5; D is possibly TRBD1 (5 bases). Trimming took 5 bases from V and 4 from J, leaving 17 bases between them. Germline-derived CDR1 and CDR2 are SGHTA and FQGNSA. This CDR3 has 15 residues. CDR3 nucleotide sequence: TGTGCCAGCAGCCCGATCGTGGGGCTCGGAGAGACCCAGTACTTC. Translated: CASSPIVGLGETQYF.

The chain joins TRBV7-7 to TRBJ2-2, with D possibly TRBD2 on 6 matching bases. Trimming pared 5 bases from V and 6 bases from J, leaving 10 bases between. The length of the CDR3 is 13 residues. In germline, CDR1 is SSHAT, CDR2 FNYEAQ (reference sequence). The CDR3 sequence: CASSQAGSGELFF. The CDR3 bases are TGTGCCAGCAGCCAAGCGGGTTCCGGGGAGCTGTTTTTT.

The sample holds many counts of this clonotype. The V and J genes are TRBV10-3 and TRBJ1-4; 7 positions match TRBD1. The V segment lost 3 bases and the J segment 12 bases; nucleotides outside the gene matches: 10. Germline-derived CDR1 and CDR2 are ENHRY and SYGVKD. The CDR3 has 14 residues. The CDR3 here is CAISDEGAQRELFF. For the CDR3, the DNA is TGTGCCATCAGTGATGAGGGGGCGCAGAGAGAACTGTTTTTT.